This T cell receptor (beta chain) emerged from a study of cytomegalovirus exposure and HLA in healthy donors. For the study at large: Approximately 77 million unique TCRs from HLA-typed donors were held in an early release of data.

A note on this clone: What it binds is unknown.

Broader study findings: The productive fraction for most TCR beta V segments was about 90% or about 30% in an earlier analysis.

Per the germline V gene, CDR1 is SGHRS and CDR2 is YFSETQ. This CDR3 is built from 18 residues. The V and J ends lost 4 bases and 2 bases, in that order; junction bases with no gene match: 14. The PCR made use of 60 Vbeta and 13 Jbeta primers. The data were produced by immunoSEQ multiplex PCR, yet TCRdb's version contains in-frame clones alone and is incomplete. Among approximately 140,000 clones listed, 81% were seen once. Source material: PBMCs. J is TRBJ1-2 and V is TRBV5-1; 10 nucleotides align to TRBD1. The source is a woman aged 40 to 49 in good health and CMV-seropositive. The DNA for the CDR3 is TGCGCCAGCAGCGCAGTCCCGGGACAGGGGACGGCGAACTATGGCTACACCTTC. Translation: CASSAVPGQGTANYGYTF.